This TCR beta chain emerged from a study of identifying expanded T cells in peripheral blood. Profiled with immunoSEQ multiplex PCR; TCRdb holds only in-frame clones, not every one. The sample yields tens of thousands of clones, over 80% seen once. Between the trimmed V and J ends, which lost 6 bases and 0 bases, there was a span of 6 bases. There are 14 residues in the CDR3. Per germline, CDR1 MNHEY and CDR2 SMNVEV (reference sequence). With regard to this clone: Antigen unknown.

General observations from the study: Variance in clone template counts between roughly 2-week samples significantly increased with total template count across all healthy donors.

The source material was blood. V and J are TRBV27 and TRBJ2-6; D unclear. The clonotype comes from a person between 18 and 75 years old in good health. DNA for the CDR3: TGTGCCAGCAGCTTTGGCTCTGGGGCCAACGTCCTGACTTTC. Its protein product is CASSFGSGANVLTF. Looking up the rest from reference TRBV27 and TRBJ2-6 gives the full variable domain: EAQVTQNPRYLITVTGKKLTVTCSQNMNHEYMSWYRQDPGLGLRQIYYSMNVEVTDKGDVPEGYKVSRKEKRNFPLILESPSPNQTSLYFCASSFGSGANVLTFGAGSRLTVL.